These 26 T cell receptor beta chains came from one sample sequenced in a study of blood T cell repertoires in COVID-19. TCRdb's table, derived via immunoSEQ multiplex PCR, lists solely in-frame clones and lacks some. Counted here are around 130,000 clones, around 89% occurring once; the ten biggest clones make up more than 15%. Sequenced sample: peripheral blood. Source of these receptors: a middle-aged man with active or convalescent COVID-19.

The V gene is TRBV30, the J gene TRBJ2-2; TRBD2 aligns across 7 bases. CDR3 length: 15 amino acids. With 0 bases clipped from V and 7 bases from J, the junction kept 8 bases outside the gene matches. CDR1 and CDR2 (germline): GTSNPN, SVGIG (reference sequence). CDR3 in DNA: TGTGCCTGGAGTGTATCGCTAGCGGAGGGCGGGGAGCTGTTTTTT. Translating it yields CAWSVSLAEGGELFF.

The V call is TRBV5-5, the J call TRBJ2-5, with TRBD1 as a possible D gene (6 bases). CDR1 and CDR2 from the germline V gene are SGHKS and YYEKEE (reference sequence). The CDR3 contains 14 residues. The V end lost 0 bases, the J end lost 5 bases, and 11 bases lay between the germline ends. CDR3 protein: CASSLAVGQETQYF. In DNA form, the CDR3 reads TGTGCCAGCAGCTTGGCCGTAGGACAGGAGACCCAGTACTTC.

The J gene is TRBJ1-1, the V gene TRBV19; 9 bases agree with TRBD1. Looked up from germline, CDR1 is LNHDA and CDR2 is SQIVND (reference sequence). The CDR3 contains 14 residues. J gave up 6 bases and V 6 bases, and 8 bases lay outside the gene matches. The CDR3, as DNA: TGTGCCAGTAGCCGGGGACAGGGTGGTTCTGAAGCTTTCTTT. As protein: CASSRGQGGSEAFF.

This chain connects TRBV19 to TRBJ2-1; 8 bases map to TRBD2. J gave up 0 bases and V 5 bases, and 12 bases lay outside the gene matches. The CDR3 runs to 18 residues. Germline V gene sequence: CDR1 LNHDA, CDR2 SQIVND (reference sequence). CDR3 in DNA: TGTGCCAGTAGTCCACGTGGGTTAGCGGGGAGCTCCTACAATGAGCAGTTCTTC. Its protein product is CASSPRGLAGSSYNEQFF.

V is TRBV29-1 and J is TRBJ2-5; D possibly corresponds to TRBD1 (6 bases). V lost 6 bases to trimming and J lost 2 bases, with 13 bases between them. Germline CDR1 reads SQVTM; CDR2 reads ANQGSEA. This CDR3 has 13 amino acids. Written as DNA, the CDR3 is TGCAGCGTAGCGAGTCAGGGGCAAGAGACCCAGTACTTC. Translated: CSVASQGQETQYF.

The gene calls are TRBV14 and TRBJ2-1; the match to TRBD1 covers 9 bases. Germline CDR1 and CDR2: SGHDN and FVKESK. The CDR3 runs to 15 residues. V lost 2 bases and J lost 2; bases outside the gene matches: 1. CDR3 residues: CASSQRDRAYNEQFF. CDR3 nucleotide sequence: TGTGCCAGCAGCCAACGGGACAGGGCCTACAATGAGCAGTTCTTC.

This chain uses TRBV4-1 with TRBJ1-1, with 10 bases that match TRBD1. This CDR3 is 15 amino acids long. V shed 3 bases, J shed 4 bases, and the junction held 5 bases outside the gene matches. The germline gives CDR1 MGHRA, CDR2 YSYEKL. DNA for the CDR3: TGCGCCAGCAGCCATCCCGGGACAGGGGTCACTGAAGCTTTCTTT. Its protein product is CASSHPGTGVTEAFF.

The chain recombines TRBV27 with TRBJ1-2, with TRBD1 as a possible D gene (6 bases). V gave up 2 bases and J gave up 7 bases, with 11 bases separating them. The CDR3 is made up of 13 amino acids. The germline V gene encodes CDR1 MNHEY and CDR2 SMNVEV (reference sequence). In DNA, the CDR3 is TGTGCCAGCAGTTTAAGGGGGATCGGTGGCTACACCTTC. This codes for CASSLRGIGGYTF.

The J gene is TRBJ2-5, the V gene TRBV5-6; possible D gene TRBD1, 6 bases. The CDR3 contains 14 residues. Germline CDR1 SGHDT, CDR2 YYEEEE. The V and J ends lost 4 bases and 2 bases respectively, with 12 bases between them. CDR3 sequence (DNA): TGTGCCAGCAGCACCGGGACACCTCAAGAGACCCAGTACTTC. Translation gives CASSTGTPQETQYF.

The V gene is TRBV6-2 or TRBV6-3, the J gene TRBJ2-7; 14 positions agree with TRBD2. The CDR3 loop spans 17 amino acids. In germline, CDR1 is MNHEY, CDR2 SVGEGT. Losses at the gene ends were 6 bases for V and 0 bases for J; bases not matched to a gene: 7. Written as DNA, the CDR3 is TGTGCCAGCAGCCCCGGAGGACTAGCGGGGGGCTCCTACGAGCAGTACTTC. Residues: CASSPGGLAGGSYEQYF.

The rearrangement joins TRBV19 to TRBJ2-3, with TRBD2 matching 9 bases. The CDR3 covers 15 residues. CDR1 LNHDA and CDR2 SQIVND come from the germline V gene (reference sequence). The trim removed 10 bases at V and 5 bases at J, leaving 13 bases unmatched. The CDR3 nucleotides read TGTGCCACTACTCAGGGCGGGGGGGCGCAAGATACGCAGTATTTT. It is translated as CATTQGGGAQDTQYF.

This clone appeared a few times. The chain carries TRBV28 and TRBJ1-4; 8 bases map to TRBD1. The length of the CDR3 is 16 residues. Germline V CDR1 and CDR2: MDHEN, SYDVKM. The V and J ends lost 5 bases and 0 bases, in that order; junction bases with no gene match: 5. Here the CDR3 reads CASSPGGEATNEKLFF. The CDR3 region has the DNA TGTGCCAGCAGTCCAGGGGGCGAAGCAACTAATGAAAAACTGTTTTTT.

The J gene is TRBJ1-3, the V gene TRBV7-2; D uncertain. V lost 2 bases and J 0 bases, leaving 8 bases between the germline ends. The CDR3 sequence is 15 residues long. Germline V gene data show CDR1 as SGHTA and CDR2 as FQGNSA. The CDR3 protein is CASSLPGSSGNTIYF. The DNA of the CDR3 is TGTGCCAGCAGCTTACCCGGGTCCTCTGGAAACACCATATATTTT.

This chain uses TRBV7-8 with TRBJ1-6; D uncertain. V was pared by 5 bases and J by 3 bases, with 14 bases between. This CDR3 has 16 residues. Germline CDR1 reads SGHVS; CDR2 reads FQNEAQ. In nucleotides, the CDR3 is TGTGCCAGCAGCCCGGCGAGCCGACTCTATAATTCACCCCTCCACTTT. It yields the protein CASSPASRLYNSPLHF.

The CDR3 bases are TGTGCCAGCTCAGTCTCTGGGGCCAACGTCCTGACTTTC. Translation gives CASSVSGANVLTF. The chain couples TRBV6-5 to TRBJ2-6; D ambiguous. Trimming took off 8 bases at V and 0 bases at J, with 5 bases between the two ends. Per the germline V gene, CDR1 is MNHEY and CDR2 is SVGAGI. The CDR3 sequence is 13 residues long.

This chain links TRBV5-1 with TRBJ2-5; perhaps TRBD1 as D (8 bases). Trimming left V 6 bases short and J 4 bases short, with 13 bases between. Per germline, CDR1 SGHRS and CDR2 YFSETQ. The CDR3 length is 13 residues. The CDR3: CASNTGGGETQYF. Written as DNA, the CDR3 is TGCGCCAGCAATACAGGGGGGGGAGAGACCCAGTACTTC.

V is TRBV6-5 and J is TRBJ2-1, with TRBD1 matching 9 bases. The CDR3 covers 16 residues. Germline CDR1 MNHEY, CDR2 SVGAGI. V lost 1 base, J lost 5 bases, and 6 bases stayed unmatched. Here the CDR3 reads CASSYYRDRVHNEQFF. For the CDR3, the DNA is TGTGCCAGCAGTTACTACCGGGACAGGGTCCACAATGAGCAGTTCTTC.

The gene calls are TRBV19 and TRBJ2-2, with TRBD1 matching over 7 bases. The CDR3 loop spans 17 amino acids. Looked up from germline, CDR1 is LNHDA and CDR2 is SQIVND (reference sequence). Trimming took 1 base from V and 7 from J; bases not matched to a gene: 12. CDR3 DNA: TGTGCCAGTAGTATAGGAGGGACAGCCACGACAATCGGGGAGCTGTTTTTT. It is translated as CASSIGGTATTIGELFF.

The chain carries TRBV9 and TRBJ2-1; TRBD2 might be the D (6 bases). CDR1 SGDLS and CDR2 YYNGEE come from the germline V gene. Trimming removed 0 bases at V and 4 bases at J, with 11 bases between. This CDR3 is 15 amino acids long. This CDR3 is CASSVVGLSYNEQFF. The CDR3 region has the DNA TGTGCCAGCAGCGTAGTGGGACTTAGTTACAATGAGCAGTTCTTC.

As DNA, the CDR3 is TGTGCCAGCAGTTTAGACACCACCGGGGAGCTGTTTTTT. This encodes CASSLDTTGELFF. The chain has TRBV12-3 or TRBV12-4 and TRBJ2-2, with D unclear. V gave up 1 base and J gave up 4 bases, with 4 bases separating them. The CDR3 is made up of 13 amino acids.

This clone was observed once. The chain couples TRBV24-1 to TRBJ2-5; 13 bases are a match to TRBD2. The CDR3 is 14 amino acids. Losses at the gene ends were 7 bases for V and 3 bases for J; bases not matched to a gene: 1. Germline assignment: CDR1 KGHDR and CDR2 SFDVKD. CDR3 loop: CATRGLAGEETQYF. The CDR3 nucleotides are TGTGCCACCAGAGGACTAGCGGGGGAAGAGACCCAGTACTTC.

The chain uses TRBV19 and TRBJ2-5; 15 nucleotides line up with TRBD2. The trim removed 8 bases at V and 5 bases at J, leaving 6 bases unmatched. CDR1 LNHDA and CDR2 SQIVND come from the germline V gene (reference sequence). The CDR3 runs 15 residues. The CDR3 loop is CASSGLAGGLETQYF. Written as DNA, the CDR3 is TGTGCCAGTTCCGGACTAGCGGGAGGGCTTGAGACCCAGTACTTC.

This chain links TRBV2 with TRBJ1-1; D gene ambiguous. CDR1 is SNHLY and CDR2 is FYNNEI in the germline V gene. Trimming stripped 6 bases from V and 1 base from J, with 6 bases between. The CDR3 has 12 residues. In DNA, the CDR3 is TGTGCCAGCAGCATACAGAACACTGAAGCTTTCTTT. This gives the protein CASSIQNTEAFF.

The chain uses TRBV4-1 and TRBJ2-5, with TRBD1 matching over 8 bases. The germline gives CDR1 MGHRA, CDR2 YSYEKL. The CDR3 consists of 17 residues. The V and J ends lost 2 bases and 5 bases, in that order; junction bases with no gene match: 13. This CDR3 reads CASSQSMRQGILETQYF. The DNA for the CDR3 is TGCGCCAGCAGCCAATCAATGCGACAGGGGATTCTCGAGACCCAGTACTTC.

This chain connects TRBV6-5 to TRBJ2-7; D is perhaps TRBD1 (6 bases). The germline gives CDR1 MNHEY, CDR2 SVGAGI. The germline V and J ends were trimmed by 4 bases and 6 bases, with 10 bases remaining between them. The CDR3 is 12 amino acids. Here the CDR3 DNA reads TGTGCCAGCAGTTTGACAGGAGCCGAGCAGTACTTC. Residues: CASSLTGAEQYF.

This chain links TRBV18 with TRBJ2-5; no clear D gene. Trimming left V 3 bases short and J 0 bases short, with 8 bases between. The CDR3 length is 14 residues. Germline V lookup: CDR1 KGHSH, CDR2 LQKENI. CDR3 in DNA: TGTGCCAGCTCACCGCTCCGGGACCAAGAGACCCAGTACTTC. The encoded protein is CASSPLRDQETQYF.